The 8 T cell receptor beta chains given below trace back to one sample, sequenced in a study of blood T cell repertoires in COVID-19. Here immunoSEQ multiplex PCR was the method, and the copy in TCRdb shows in-frame clones only, minus some. The profile shows some 80,000 clones, 85% to 90% of them singletons. Sequences were obtained from peripheral blood. These receptors came from a woman of 80 years or more in a cohort sampled during active or convalescent COVID-19.

The chain couples TRBV14 to TRBJ1-4; TRBD1 aligns across 8 bases. J gave up 5 bases and V 2 bases, and 1 base lay outside the gene matches. Germline V gives CDR1 SGHDN, CDR2 FVKESK. This CDR3 contains 14 residues. CDR3 coding DNA: TGTGCCAGCAGCCAAACAGGGGGGAATGAAAAACTGTTTTTT. Translated, it gives CASSQTGGNEKLFF. The entire variable domain, with the rest obtained from reference TRBV14 and TRBJ1-4, is as follows: EAGVTQFPSHSVIEKGQTVTLRCDPISGHDNLYWYRRVMGKEIKFLLHFVKESKQDESGMPNNRFLAERTGGTYSTLKVQPAELEDSGVYFCASSQTGGNEKLFFGSGTQLSVL.

The chain couples TRBV7-8 to TRBJ2-7; 9 bases match TRBD2. This CDR3 region has 15 residues. Trimming removed 3 bases from V and 3 bases from J; junction bases left unmatched: 6. Germline V CDR1 and CDR2: SGHVS, FQNEAQ. The CDR3 DNA follows: TGTGCCAGCAGCTTGACTAGCGGAAACCTCTACGAGCAGTACGTC. Amino acid sequence: CASSLTSGNLYEQYV.

V usage is TRBV7-8 and J usage is TRBJ2-1; possible D gene TRBD2, 6 bases. The CDR3 is made up of 16 amino acids. V lost 1 base and J lost 1, with 11 bases in between. Germline CDR1 and CDR2: SGHVS and FQNEAQ. The CDR3 reads CASSLVAVDSYNEQFF. In nucleotides, the CDR3 is TGTGCCAGCAGCTTAGTAGCGGTGGATTCCTACAATGAGCAGTTCTTC.

The chain links TRBV3-1 (or the pseudogene TRBV3-2) to TRBJ2-1; possibly TRBD2 for D (6 bases). Trimming took 3 bases from V and 4 from J, leaving 13 bases between them. The CDR3 covers 15 residues. Germline values: CDR1 LGHDT, CDR2 YNNKEL (reference sequence). The CDR3 DNA is TGTGCCAGCAGCCAGACTAGTGGTGGGTACAATGAGCAGTTCTTC. Translated: CASSQTSGGYNEQFF.

The chain is built from TRBV25-1 and TRBJ1-4, with a weak D call TRBD1 (6 bases). The V end was cut by 2 bases, the J end by 5 bases, with 18 bases between. This CDR3 spans 17 amino acids. CDR1 MGHDK and CDR2 SYGVNS come from the germline V gene. In nucleotides, the CDR3 is TGTGCCAGCAGTGAAGGGTGGGGGGGCGCAGAGAATGAAAAACTGTTTTTT. Translation gives CASSEGWGGAENEKLFF.

The CDR3 sequence: CAISEARQGASFGANVLTF. The CDR3 nucleotides read TGTGCCATCAGTGAGGCACGCCAGGGGGCGAGCTTTGGGGCCAACGTCCTGACTTTC. The rearrangement uses TRBV10-3 and TRBJ2-6, with 8 bases fitting TRBD1. CDR3 length: 19 residues. Germline V CDR1 and CDR2: ENHRY, SYGVKD. The V gene end was trimmed by 2 bases and the J gene end by 3 bases; junction bases not matched to a gene: 12.

The chain uses TRBV9 and TRBJ1-4, with a tentative D call TRBD1 (6 bases). Trimming shortened V by 3 bases and J by 3 bases, and 9 bases separated the two germline ends. The CDR3 runs to 14 residues. CDR1 is SGDLS and CDR2 is YYNGEE in the germline V gene. The chain's CDR3 is CASSDRESNEKLFF. The CDR3 DNA sequence: TGTGCCAGCAGCGACAGGGAATCTAATGAAAAACTGTTTTTT. Looking up the rest from reference TRBV9 and TRBJ1-4 gives the full variable domain: DSGVTQTPKHLITATGQRVTLRCSPRSGDLSVYWYQQSLDQGLQFLIQYYNGEERAKGNILERFSAQQFPDLHSELNLSSLELGDSALYFCASSDRESNEKLFFGSGTQLSVL.

V and J are TRBV14 and TRBJ1-1, with TRBD1 identical over 11 bases. With 4 bases clipped from V and 3 bases from J, the junction kept 10 bases outside the gene matches. The germline V gene encodes CDR1 SGHDN and CDR2 FVKESK. This CDR3 region has 17 residues. The CDR3 bases are TGTGCCAGCAGCCCCCGGGACAGGGGGACCCTGTACACTGAAGCTTTCTTT. Amino acids: CASSPRDRGTLYTEAFF.